Below are 27 T cell receptor beta chains sequenced from a single sample in a study of blood T cell repertoires in COVID-19. Generated by immunoSEQ multiplex PCR, the TCRdb table keeps only in-frame clones and is missing some. The data show around 220,000 clones, 80% to 85% seen once. The sample was peripheral blood. The receptors originated from a human donor in a cohort sampled during active COVID-19.

This CDR3 reads CASNPTGKSSYEQYF. The CDR3, as DNA: TGTGCCAGCAATCCCACAGGGAAAAGCTCCTACGAGCAGTACTTC. The chain combines TRBV28 with TRBJ2-7; D perhaps matches TRBD1 (6 bases). There are 15 residues in the CDR3. CDR1 is MDHEN, CDR2 SYDVKM, per germline. V lost 7 bases and J 0 bases, leaving 16 bases between the germline ends.

This rearrangement joins TRBV6-5 to TRBJ1-2; TRBD1 aligns across 8 bases. CDR3 length equals 14 residues. With 5 bases clipped from V and 3 bases from J, the junction kept 5 bases outside the gene matches. From germline, CDR1 is MNHEY and CDR2 SVGAGI. The CDR3 reads CASSQKQGDYGYTF. In DNA form, the CDR3 reads TGTGCCAGCAGTCAGAAACAGGGGGACTATGGCTACACCTTC.

DNA for the CDR3: TGTGCCAGCAGCCCCGTGGGGGGGGATACGCAGTATTTT. Its protein is CASSPVGGDTQYF. This chain uses TRBV7-9 with TRBJ2-3; TRBD2 agrees at 7 bases. Germline values: CDR1 SEHNR, CDR2 FQNEAQ (reference sequence). The CDR3 loop spans 13 amino acids. V shed 5 bases, J shed 6 bases, and the junction held 5 bases outside the gene matches.

This clone was observed a handful of times. The rearrangement uses TRBV9 and TRBJ1-1, with TRBD1 identical over 9 bases. Germline V gives CDR1 SGDLS, CDR2 YYNGEE. The V gene end was trimmed by 3 bases and the J gene end by 1 base; junction bases not matched to a gene: 4. The CDR3 runs to 15 residues. For the CDR3, the DNA is TGTGCCAGCAGCGGAAACAGGGGGCCGAACACTGAAGCTTTCTTT. It translates to CASSGNRGPNTEAFF.

This chain links TRBV9 with TRBJ1-3; the match to TRBD1 covers 8 bases. This CDR3 is built from 15 residues. V trimming: 4 bases; J trimming: 2 bases; junction bases outside the gene matches: 5. Germline assignment: CDR1 SGDLS and CDR2 YYNGEE. CDR3 in DNA: TGTGCCAGCAGCCCCCGCAGGGGGCCTGGAAACACCATATATTTT. Translation: CASSPRRGPGNTIYF. The variable domain in full, completed from reference TRBV9 and TRBJ1-3, reads DSGVTQTPKHLITATGQRVTLRCSPRSGDLSVYWYQQSLDQGLQFLIQYYNGEERAKGNILERFSAQQFPDLHSELNLSSLELGDSALYFCASSPRRGPGNTIYFGEGSWLTVV.

This clone was recorded once. The chain couples TRBV6-2 or TRBV6-3 to TRBJ2-1; 8 nucleotides line up with TRBD2. Germline CDR1 is MNHEY and CDR2 is SVGEGT. The CDR3 runs 13 residues. V lost 6 bases and J lost 8; bases outside the gene matches: 6. The CDR3 bases are TGTGCCAGCAGCCCCGGGACTAGGGATGAGCAGTTCTTC. Translated, it gives CASSPGTRDEQFF.

This chain joins TRBV11-2 and TRBJ1-1; D is perhaps TRBD1 (6 bases). CDR1 is SGHAT, CDR2 FQNNGV, per germline. CDR3 length: 15 residues. V was cut by 0 bases and J by 5 bases, with 13 bases left in between. In nucleotides, the CDR3 is TGTGCCAGCAGCTTAGACGGCAGGGGATGGACTGAAGCTTTCTTT. It yields the protein CASSLDGRGWTEAFF. Based on the CDR3 plus reference TRBV11-2 and TRBJ1-1, the full variable domain is EAGVAQSPRYKIIEKRQSVAFWCNPISGHATLYWYQQILGQGPKLLIQFQNNGVVDDSQLPKDRFSAERLKGVDSTLKIQPAKLEDSAVYLCASSLDGRGWTEAFFGQGTRLTVV.

The chain combines TRBV15 with TRBJ2-2; D might be TRBD1 (5 bases). CDR3 length: 14 amino acids. Per germline, CDR1 LNHNV and CDR2 YYDKDF (reference sequence). Trimming removed 4 bases at V and 8 bases at J, with 14 bases between. The CDR3 bases are TGTGCCACCAGCACCAGGGCCGCCGCGGGGGAGCTGTTTTTT. Its translation: CATSTRAAAGELFF.

This clone was seen only once. This chain connects TRBV3-1 (or the pseudogene TRBV3-2) to TRBJ2-7; D is perhaps TRBD2 (5 bases). The CDR3 totals 15 residues. The germline gives CDR1 LGHDT, CDR2 YNNKEL (reference sequence). V was clipped by 4 bases and J by 0 bases, with 13 bases between them. The CDR3 region has the DNA TGTGCCAGCAGCCCCGGACTTGGTGGCTCCTACGAGCAGTACTTC. Amino acids: CASSPGLGGSYEQYF.

The V gene is TRBV6-6, the J gene TRBJ2-1, with 8 positions matching TRBD1. J was trimmed by 2 bases and V by 10 bases; bases with no gene match: 4. Germline lookup yields CDR1 MNHNY and CDR2 SVGAGI (reference sequence). The CDR3 is 13 amino acids. The CDR3 is CAIQGEPYNEQFF. The CDR3 DNA reads TGTGCCATACAGGGGGAGCCCTACAATGAGCAGTTCTTC.

The chain combines TRBV5-4 with TRBJ2-7, with a tentative D call TRBD2 (5 bases). The CDR3 extends over 15 amino acids. The germline gives CDR1 SGHNT, CDR2 YYREEE (reference sequence). V lost 5 bases to trimming and J lost 2 bases, with 17 bases between them. The chain's CDR3 is CASRAPGSGPYEQYF. The CDR3 DNA is TGTGCCAGCAGGGCCCCGGGGAGCGGTCCCTACGAGCAGTACTTC. Combining the CDR3 with reference TRBV5-4 and TRBJ2-7 gives the whole variable domain ETGVTQSPTHLIKTRGQQVTLRCSSQSGHNTVSWYQQALGQGPQFIFQYYREEENGRGNFPPRFSGLQFPNYSSELNVNALELDDSALYLCASRAPGSGPYEQYFGPGTRLTVT.

The gene calls are TRBV11-2 and TRBJ1-2; a possible D gene is TRBD1 (6 bases). Germline loops: CDR1 SGHAT, CDR2 FQNNGV. This CDR3 has 15 residues. Trimming took off 5 bases at V and 0 bases at J, with 13 bases between the two ends. The CDR3 is CASSPYRDSNYGYTF. The CDR3 region has the DNA TGTGCCAGCAGCCCCTACAGGGATTCTAACTATGGCTACACCTTC.

The chain couples TRBV7-9 to TRBJ2-2; 9 bases match TRBD2. The CDR3 extends over 17 amino acids. With V trimmed by 3 bases and J by 0 bases, 5 bases remained unmatched. The germline gives CDR1 SEHNR, CDR2 FQNEAQ (reference sequence). CDR3 residues: CASSFPSGKPNTGELFF. The CDR3 nucleotides read TGTGCCAGCAGCTTCCCTAGCGGGAAACCGAACACCGGGGAGCTGTTTTTT.

V usage is TRBV4-1 and J usage is TRBJ1-1, with D hard to call. The CDR3 is made up of 15 amino acids. Germline CDR1 MGHRA, CDR2 YSYEKL. Trimming stripped 4 bases from V and 0 bases from J, with 12 bases between. The CDR3 DNA sequence: TGCGCCAGCAGCCCTTCTACCAATATGAACACTGAAGCTTTCTTT. Translated, it gives CASSPSTNMNTEAFF.

Notes on this clone: This sample also contains other DNA sequences that code for the same CDR3. The chain is built from TRBV18 and TRBJ1-5; D is unresolved. Trimming removed 2 bases from V and 2 bases from J, with 4 bases in between. Germline V gene sequence: CDR1 KGHSH, CDR2 LQKENI. This CDR3 contains 13 residues. CDR3 DNA: TGTGCCAGCTCACCAGGAGGCAATCAGCCCCAGCATTTT. Translation gives CASSPGGNQPQHF.

The chain joins TRBV15 to TRBJ2-3; 10 bases match TRBD2. The CDR3 loop spans 17 amino acids. Trimming took 1 base from V and 5 from J; bases not matched to a gene: 9. Germline V gives CDR1 LNHNV, CDR2 YYDKDF (reference sequence). CDR3 nucleotide sequence: TGTGCCACCAGCAGAGGTCGGACTAGCGGAGGGGAAGATACGCAGTATTTT. Translating it yields CATSRGRTSGGEDTQYF.

V usage is TRBV7-9 and J usage is TRBJ2-7; 10 nucleotides align to TRBD2. CDR1 SEHNR and CDR2 FQNEAQ come from the germline V gene (reference sequence). V was pared by 1 base and J by 7 bases, with 7 bases of the junction left unmatched. CDR3 length equals 15 residues. The CDR3 region has the DNA TGTGCCAGCAGCTTAGGCCGGAAACTAGCGGGGGAGCAGTACTTC. Residues: CASSLGRKLAGEQYF.

This clone was picked up many times. The chain uses TRBV29-1 and TRBJ2-7; 9 positions match TRBD1. CDR3 length equals 15 residues. V lost 7 bases and J lost 2; bases outside the gene matches: 12. Per the germline V gene, CDR1 is SQVTM and CDR2 is ANQGSEA. CDR3 sequence (DNA): TGCAGCGCACTCCTCACCGGGACAGGGCCCTACGAGCAGTACTTC. It specifies CSALLTGTGPYEQYF.

This rearrangement joins TRBV6-6 to TRBJ1-5; D perhaps matches TRBD1 (6 bases). Germline CDR1 reads MNHNY; CDR2 reads SVGAGI (reference sequence). The germline V and J ends were trimmed by 5 bases and 0 bases, with 17 bases remaining between them. This CDR3 comprises 17 residues. CDR3 sequence: CASSHEDRPYSNQPQHF. The CDR3 DNA is TGTGCCAGCAGTCATGAGGACAGACCGTATAGCAATCAGCCCCAGCATTTT.

This clone was recorded once. The chain couples TRBV7-9 to TRBJ2-7, with 7 bases matching TRBD1. With V trimmed by 5 bases and J by 6 bases, 10 bases remained unmatched. Germline-derived CDR1 and CDR2 are SEHNR and FQNEAQ (reference sequence). The CDR3 is made up of 14 amino acids. The CDR3 DNA is TGTGCCAGCAGCGGGATAGAGGGGGCTGTCGAGCAGTACTTC. Its protein product is CASSGIEGAVEQYF.

This chain uses TRBV7-2 with TRBJ2-7; D might be TRBD2 (6 bases). The CDR3 totals 15 residues. The V and J ends lost 5 bases and 5 bases respectively, with 19 bases between them. CDR1 and CDR2 (germline): SGHTA, FQGNSA. The CDR3 reads CASSPRTPSGDEQYF. CDR3 DNA sequence: TGTGCCAGCAGCCCGAGGACTCCTTCGGGGGACGAGCAGTACTTC. Based on the CDR3 plus reference TRBV7-2 and TRBJ2-7, the full variable domain is GAGVSQSPSNKVTEKGKDVELRCDPISGHTALYWYRQSLGQGLEFLIYFQGNSAPDKSGLPSDRFSAERTGGSVSTLTIQRTQQEDSAVYLCASSPRTPSGDEQYFGPGTRLTVT.

This clone appeared once. The chain couples TRBV30 to TRBJ1-2; D remains unclear. Per germline, CDR1 GTSNPN and CDR2 SVGIG (reference sequence). The CDR3 consists of 13 residues. Trimming left V 0 bases short and J 2 bases short, with 7 bases between. The DNA for the CDR3 is TGTGCCTGGAGTGTTTCCCAGAACTATGGCTACACCTTC. This sequence encodes CAWSVSQNYGYTF. The full variable domain, its missing parts supplied by reference TRBV30 and TRBJ1-2, is SQTIHQWPATLVQPVGSPLSLECTVEGTSNPNLYWYRQAAGRGLQLLFYSVGIGQISSEVPQNLSASRPQDRQFILSSKKLLLSDSGFYLCAWSVSQNYGYTFGSGTRLTVV.

The chain uses TRBV14 and TRBJ1-6; 10 bases are shared with TRBD1. This CDR3 has 15 amino acids. Trimming at V came to 3 bases and at J to 9 bases, leaving 5 bases not matched to a gene. Per the germline V gene, CDR1 is SGHDN and CDR2 is FVKESK. The CDR3 protein is CASSQGQGISSPLHF. CDR3 DNA sequence: TGTGCCAGCAGCCAGGGACAGGGGATCAGTTCACCCCTCCACTTT.

With respect to this clone: Only one base separates this from a far larger clonotype, so it likely reflects a read error. CDR3 nucleotides: TGTGCCAGCAGCTTAGACAGCTCCTACGAGCAGTACTTC. Amino acids: CASSLDSSYEQYF. The chain combines TRBV7-8 with TRBJ2-7, with no clear D. CDR1 SGHVS and CDR2 FQNEAQ come from the germline V gene. This CDR3 is 13 amino acids long. Between the trimmed V and J ends, which lost 1 base and 0 bases, there was a span of 4 bases. The full variable domain, completed using reference TRBV7-8 and TRBJ2-7, is GAGVSQSPRYKVAKRGQDVALRCDPISGHVSLFWYQQALGQGPEFLTYFQNEAQLDKSGLPSDRFFAERPEGSVSTLKIQRTQQEDSAVYLCASSLDSSYEQYFGPGTRLTVT.

The rearrangement links TRBV7-2 to TRBJ2-6, with TRBD2 as a possible D gene (6 bases). Trimming pared 3 bases from V and 0 bases from J, leaving 6 bases between. This CDR3 region has 15 residues. The V gene's germline CDR1 is SGHTA and CDR2 FQGNSA. CDR3 in DNA: TGTGCCAGCAGCTTCGGGGGCTCTGGGGCCAACGTCCTGACTTTC. Translation gives CASSFGGSGANVLTF.

V gene TRBV28 combines with J gene TRBJ1-5; D perhaps matches TRBD1 (6 bases). The germline gives CDR1 MDHEN, CDR2 SYDVKM. The CDR3 has 18 residues. V was clipped by 3 bases and J by 3 bases, with 21 bases between them. CDR3 nucleotides: TGTGCCAGCAGTTTCCTCGGGGATGGGGGGGCTCTCAATCAGCCCCAGCATTTT. This codes for CASSFLGDGGALNQPQHF. Variable domain in full (rest from reference TRBV28 and TRBJ1-5): DVKVTQSSRYLVKRTGEKVFLECVQDMDHENMFWYRQDPGLGLRLIYFSYDVKMKEKGDIPEGYSVSREKKERFSLILESASTNQTSMYLCASSFLGDGGALNQPQHFGDGTRLSIL.

This clone was detected only once. The V call is TRBV7-8, the J call TRBJ1-5, with 7 bases matching TRBD1. Germline loops: CDR1 SGHVS, CDR2 FQNEAQ. The CDR3 is 15 amino acids. V lost 1 base to trimming and J lost 7 bases; unmatched junction nucleotides: 7. CDR3 region: CASSLEGAWGQPQHF. CDR3 coding DNA: TGTGCCAGCAGCTTAGAGGGGGCGTGGGGCCAGCCCCAGCATTTT. The variable domain in full, completed from reference TRBV7-8 and TRBJ1-5, reads GAGVSQSPRYKVAKRGQDVALRCDPISGHVSLFWYQQALGQGPEFLTYFQNEAQLDKSGLPSDRFFAERPEGSVSTLKIQRTQQEDSAVYLCASSLEGAWGQPQHFGDGTRLSIL.